This T cell receptor beta chain was identified in a study of T cell repertoires in cytomegalovirus infection. Regarding the study as a whole: Ex vivo, HLA-C-restricted CMV-specific TCR beta clonotypes prevailed over the rest of the response. Of the TCR beta families, the public ones yielded a cumulative frequency that identified carriers of CMV plus the relevant HLA.

Germline-derived CDR1 and CDR2 are SGHVS and FNYEAQ. This CDR3 is 16 amino acids long. V was shortened by 2 bases and J by 0 bases, with 11 bases between the two germline ends. TCRdb fed the reads into MiXCR, producing one record per CDR3 protein. The top ten hold approximately 2.9% of the sample, which has approximately 180,000 distinct CDR3 sequences, roughly 19% seen once. The sample holds many counts of this clonotype. As yet, its antigen is unknown. This clonotype was obtained from a human donor in good health (CMV status not recorded). Some clones in this sample may be carry-over from other donors' samples. Sequencing was carried out using PBMCs. The J gene is TRBJ2-1, the V gene TRBV7-6, with no clear D. CDR3 sequence (DNA): TGTGCCAGCAGCTTATATTCCGGTGGCTCCTACAATGAGCAGTTCTTC. This translates into CASSLYSGGSYNEQFF.